The T cell receptor (beta chain) under discussion was sequenced for a study of cytomegalovirus exposure and HLA in healthy donors. CDR1 is MDHEN and CDR2 is SYDVKM in the germline V gene. The CDR3 runs 19 residues. Trimming at V came to 2 bases and at J to 3 bases, leaving 11 bases not matched to a gene. PCR primers comprised 60 Vbeta and 13 Jbeta primers. The data were produced by immunoSEQ multiplex PCR, yet TCRdb's version contains in-frame clones alone and is incomplete. In the table there are around 140,000 clones, just under 85% of which are singletons. This receptor was obtained from a woman in her thirties or forties in good health and CMV-seronegative. The sequenced material came from PBMCs. The V gene is TRBV28, the J gene TRBJ2-5, with 14 bases lining up with TRBD2. CDR3 amino acids: CASSLEPTAGLAGEETQYF. The CDR3 nucleotides read TGTGCCAGCAGTTTAGAGCCGACAGCGGGACTAGCGGGAGAAGAGACCCAGTACTTC.